This T cell receptor beta chain was recovered during a study of T-cell memory formation after mild COVID-19. Study-level information: Clusters of TCRs were largely donor specific.

The CDR3 consists of 15 residues. Trimming took 8 bases from V and 0 from J, leaving 11 bases between them. Study-wide results and caveats: Among contracting clones, CD4+ were mainly CM/EM and CD8+ enriched in EMRA. Clonal second-wave expansions that peaked on day 37 had unconfirmed SARS-CoV-2 specificity. A second wave expanding day 15 to 37 was CD4+-biased; contracting clones were balanced.

TCRdb processed the 5' RACE reads anew with MiXCR; each CDR3 protein has one entry. The repertoire holds roughly 340,000 distinct CDR3 sequences, with approximately 16% as singletons. Regarding this clonotype: Its antigen is not identified.

The chain is built from TRBV12-3 or TRBV12-4 and TRBJ1-6; D call uncertain. The TCR comes from a man younger than 35 who had mild COVID-19 (a few samples of this study predate the infection). Cell type and time point are not known. The source material was PBMCs or a T cell subset sorted from them (not recorded which). Written as DNA, the CDR3 is TGTGCCAGCTGGCCGAGCCGCTCCTATAATTCACCCCTCCACTTT. Protein: CASWPSRSYNSPLHF.